Shown below are 17 T cell receptor beta chains from a single sample sequenced in a study of shared T cell receptors in the human thymus. Generated by immunoSEQ multiplex PCR, the TCRdb table keeps only in-frame clones and is missing some. The sample includes some 640,000 clones, roughly 86% of them seen just once. These data were likewise used in another study, on human thymus T cells.

Source material: thymocytes. The receptors originated from a boy younger than two with a congenital heart defect.

The chain is built from TRBV9 and TRBJ1-6; TRBD1 matches 8 bases. With 3 bases clipped from V and 7 bases from J, the junction kept 9 bases outside the gene matches. This CDR3 spans 16 amino acids. Germline assignment: CDR1 SGDLS and CDR2 YYNGEE. The CDR3 spells CASSDSRDRPNSPLHF. CDR3 sequence (DNA): TGTGCCAGCAGCGATTCCCGGGACAGGCCCAATTCACCCCTCCACTTT.

The rearrangement joins TRBV27 to TRBJ2-7; 10 bases are a match to TRBD2. CDR3 length equals 14 residues. With V trimmed by 5 bases and J by 1 base, 2 bases remained unmatched. Germline loops: CDR1 MNHEY, CDR2 SMNVEV (reference sequence). The CDR3 DNA sequence: TGTGCCAGCAGTCCACTAGCGGGATCCTACGAGCAGTACTTC. Protein: CASSPLAGSYEQYF.

J is TRBJ2-1 and V is TRBV28; the match to TRBD1 covers 8 bases. The CDR3 contains 14 residues. J gave up 4 bases and V 3 bases, and 2 bases lay outside the gene matches. Germline V gene data show CDR1 as MDHEN and CDR2 as SYDVKM. DNA of the CDR3: TGTGCCAGCAGTTTGCGGACAGGGTACAATGAGCAGTTCTTC. This gives the protein CASSLRTGYNEQFF. The full variable domain, its missing parts supplied by reference TRBV28 and TRBJ2-1, is DVKVTQSSRYLVKRTGEKVFLECVQDMDHENMFWYRQDPGLGLRLIYFSYDVKMKEKGDIPEGYSVSREKKERFSLILESASTNQTSMYLCASSLRTGYNEQFFGPGTRLTVL.

V is TRBV6-5 and J is TRBJ2-5; D unresolved. CDR1 and CDR2 (germline): MNHEY, SVGAGI. V was cut by 6 bases and J by 2 bases, with 4 bases left in between. The CDR3 has 11 residues. The CDR3 DNA reads as TGTGCCAGCAGACAACAAGAGACCCAGTACTTC. The encoded protein is CASRQQETQYF.

The V and J genes are TRBV9 and TRBJ2-1; D possibly corresponds to TRBD2 (6 bases). The CDR3 length is 12 residues. CDR1 is SGDLS and CDR2 is YYNGEE in the germline V gene. With 0 bases removed from V and 12 bases from J, the gap between germline ends came to 10 bases. DNA of the CDR3: TGTGCCAGCAGCGTAGACGGGAGAAGGCAGTTCTTC. Encoded protein: CASSVDGRRQFF. Together with reference TRBV9 and TRBJ2-1, the CDR3 gives the full variable domain: DSGVTQTPKHLITATGQRVTLRCSPRSGDLSVYWYQQSLDQGLQFLIQYYNGEERAKGNILERFSAQQFPDLHSELNLSSLELGDSALYFCASSVDGRRQFFGPGTRLTVL.

The chain employs TRBV28 and TRBJ2-5; the D is unclear. The DNA end is more similar to TRBJ2-7, so the J call may be wrong. The CDR3 extends over 10 amino acids. Germline values: CDR1 MDHEN, CDR2 SYDVKM. CDR3 region: CASRSFEQYF. The CDR3 DNA sequence: TGTGCCAGCAGGAGTTTCGAGCAGTACTTC.

The V gene is TRBV7-6, the J gene TRBJ2-1; D gene ambiguous. From germline, CDR1 is SGHVS and CDR2 FNYEAQ. There are 13 residues in the CDR3. Trimming stripped 2 bases from V and 3 bases from J, with 5 bases between. DNA for the CDR3: TGTGCCAGCAGCTTAAGCCACTACAATGAGCAGTTCTTC. The encoded protein is CASSLSHYNEQFF.

CDR3 DNA: TGTGCCAGCAGCGCCGGACAGAACACTGAAGCTTTCTTT. It translates to CASSAGQNTEAFF. The chain joins TRBV7-3 to TRBJ1-1; tentatively, D is TRBD1 (5 bases). V was shortened by 5 bases and J by 1 base, with 8 bases between the two germline ends. Germline-derived CDR1 and CDR2 are SGHTA and FQGTGA. There are 13 residues in the CDR3.

The chain combines TRBV7-6 with TRBJ2-1, with D perhaps matching TRBD2 (6 bases). V lost 5 bases and J lost 4, with 15 bases in between. The CDR3 is 15 amino acids. Germline values: CDR1 SGHVS, CDR2 FNYEAQ. CDR3 in amino acids: CASSLRDSTYNEQFF. The CDR3 nucleotides are TGTGCCAGCAGCCTCCGGGACTCTACTTACAATGAGCAGTTCTTC.

This sequence joins TRBV27 and TRBJ1-5, with unresolved D. Germline-derived CDR1 and CDR2 are MNHEY and SMNVEV (reference sequence). CDR3 length equals 14 residues. V was pared by 2 bases and J by 5 bases, with 10 bases between. In DNA, the CDR3 is TGTGCCAGCAGTTTAGAGGTCGGATATCAGCCCCAGCATTTT. Protein product: CASSLEVGYQPQHF.

The chain links TRBV27 to TRBJ2-1; D might be TRBD1 (7 bases). V lost 7 bases, J lost 8 bases, and 24 bases lay in between. The CDR3 totals 16 residues. Per the germline V gene, CDR1 is MNHEY and CDR2 is SMNVEV (reference sequence). CDR3 DNA sequence: TGTGCCAGCACCCCGGGGGTGACAGGGTATGTGGATGAGCAGTTCTTC. Translating gives CASTPGVTGYVDEQFF.

The chain combines TRBV7-2 with TRBJ1-2; 8 nucleotides line up with TRBD1. V lost 4 bases to trimming and J lost 6 bases; unmatched junction nucleotides: 4. The CDR3 totals 13 residues. Germline loops: CDR1 SGHTA, CDR2 FQGNSA. This CDR3 reads CASSSDRVDGYTF. The CDR3 DNA reads TGTGCCAGCAGCTCGGACAGGGTGGATGGCTACACCTTC.

The chain links TRBV19 to TRBJ1-2; unclear D gene. V lost 3 bases and J 14 bases, leaving 13 bases between the germline ends. Germline V gene data show CDR1 as LNHDA and CDR2 as SQIVND (reference sequence). The CDR3 is 11 amino acids. CDR3 loop: CASSMRGRSTF. As DNA, the CDR3 is TGTGCCAGTAGTATGAGAGGGAGGTCGACCTTC.

The chain combines TRBV4-1 with TRBJ1-2, with TRBD1 matching 9 bases. Per the germline V gene, CDR1 is MGHRA and CDR2 is YSYEKL. The V segment lost 4 bases and the J segment 4 bases; nucleotides outside the gene matches: 7. This CDR3 region has 15 residues. The CDR3 loop reads CASSRRTGARYGYTF. In nucleotides, the CDR3 is TGCGCCAGCAGCCGCCGGACAGGGGCGCGCTATGGCTACACCTTC.

The rearrangement uses TRBV5-1 and TRBJ2-7; D is perhaps TRBD2 (7 bases). Germline CDR1 is SGHRS and CDR2 is YFSETQ. The CDR3 runs 11 residues. V dropped 7 bases and J dropped 7 bases, with 12 bases sitting between them. DNA of the CDR3: TGCGCCAGCGGACTAGGGGGAGAGCAGTACTTC. Translation: CASGLGGEQYF.

This rearrangement joins TRBV28 to TRBJ2-7, with 7 nucleotides matching TRBD2. CDR1 is MDHEN and CDR2 is SYDVKM in the germline V gene. With 7 bases clipped from V and 4 bases from J, the junction kept 25 bases outside the gene matches. The CDR3 extends over 19 amino acids. CDR3 residues: CASMKKTGKGRGGEYEQYF. CDR3 sequence (DNA): TGTGCCAGCATGAAAAAGACTGGGAAGGGGAGGGGCGGTGAATACGAGCAGTACTTC.

The chain employs TRBV18 and TRBJ2-7, with 12 bases identical to TRBD2. The CDR3 consists of 15 residues. V gave up 8 bases and J gave up 5 bases; unmatched junction bases: 10. CDR1 KGHSH and CDR2 LQKENI come from the germline V gene. The CDR3 here is CASLETSGSGDEQYF. CDR3 bases: TGTGCCAGCCTCGAGACTAGCGGGAGCGGCGACGAGCAGTACTTC.